This TCR beta chain was captured in a study of PD-1 blockade in classical Hodgkin lymphoma. Study conclusions and caveats: Compared with healthy donors, newly diagnosed patients reportedly showed lower baseline TCR diversity. Repertoire difference causes, possibly disease activity or prior therapy, remain undefined.

The time point here: newly diagnosed, previously untreated cHL patient sample. Acting as the comparison were PBMCs from newly diagnosed, untreated classical Hodgkin lymphoma. Assay: immunoSEQ multiplex PCR; the TCRdb copy retains only in-frame clones and omits some. The sample shows tens of thousands of clones, approximately 93% of them seen only once. About this clone itself: As yet, its antigen is unknown.

The germline V and J ends were trimmed by 4 bases and 4 bases, with 11 bases remaining between them. The germline gives CDR1 SGHNT, CDR2 YYREEE (reference sequence). The CDR3 consists of 13 residues. This sequence originates from a human donor with classical Hodgkin lymphoma. This rearrangement joins TRBV5-4 to TRBJ2-5; D might be TRBD1 (5 bases). Sequenced sample: peripheral blood mononuclear cells (PBMCs). The CDR3 region has the DNA TGTGCCAGCAGCATTGCAGGGCGAGAGACCCAGTACTTC. Protein product: CASSIAGRETQYF.